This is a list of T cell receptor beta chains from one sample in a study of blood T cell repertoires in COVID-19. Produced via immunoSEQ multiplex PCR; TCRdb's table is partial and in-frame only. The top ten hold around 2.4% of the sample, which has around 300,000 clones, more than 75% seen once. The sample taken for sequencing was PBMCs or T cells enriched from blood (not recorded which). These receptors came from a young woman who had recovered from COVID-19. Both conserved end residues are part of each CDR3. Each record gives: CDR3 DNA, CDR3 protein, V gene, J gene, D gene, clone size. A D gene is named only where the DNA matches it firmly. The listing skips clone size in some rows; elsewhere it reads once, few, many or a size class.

cdr3_nt: TGTGCCAGCAGCTTGGGACTAGCGGGAGAACCTAACACCGGGGAGCTGTTTTTT; cdr3_aa: CASSLGLAGEPNTGELFF; v_call: TRBV7-6; j_call: TRBJ2-2; d_call: TRBD2; clone_size: -
cdr3_nt: TGTGCCTCCGGACAGGTGAACACTGAAGCTTTCTTT; cdr3_aa: CASGQVNTEAFF; v_call: TRBV30; j_call: TRBJ1-1; d_call: TRBD1; clone_size: -
cdr3_nt: TGCAGTGCCGGTTCGTCGAGTGGCTACACCTTC; cdr3_aa: CSAGSSSGYTF; v_call: TRBV20-1; j_call: TRBJ1-2; d_call: -; clone_size: once
cdr3_nt: TGTGCCAGCAGCTGGACAGGGTTGGGGGACAATGAGCAGTTCTTC; cdr3_aa: CASSWTGLGDNEQFF; v_call: TRBV9; j_call: TRBJ2-1; d_call: TRBD1; clone_size: -
cdr3_nt: TGTGCCAGCAGCTTAATAGTGGGAGGCCCCAACGAGCAGTACTTC; cdr3_aa: CASSLIVGGPNEQYF; v_call: TRBV7-9; j_call: TRBJ2-7; d_call: -; clone_size: -
cdr3_nt: TGCGCCAGCAGCTTAACCTCAGGGGGCTCTGGAAACACCATATATTTT; cdr3_aa: CASSLTSGGSGNTIYF; v_call: TRBV5-1; j_call: TRBJ1-3; d_call: TRBD1; clone_size: -
cdr3_nt: TGTGCCAGCTCATTGCGACAGGGGCCATGGTACGTACGGTACAATGAGCAGTTCTTC; cdr3_aa: CASSLRQGPWYVRYNEQFF; v_call: TRBV18; j_call: TRBJ2-1; d_call: TRBD1; clone_size: -
cdr3_nt: TGCGCCAGCAGCCAAGAAGTAGATTGGGGACTTTCCTCCGACTATACGCAGTATTTT; cdr3_aa: CASSQEVDWGLSSDYTQYF; v_call: TRBV4-1; j_call: TRBJ2-3; d_call: -; clone_size: -
cdr3_nt: TGTGCCAGCAGCCTGACAGGCCTATATAGCAATCAGCCCCAGCATTTT; cdr3_aa: CASSLTGLYSNQPQHF; v_call: TRBV5-8; j_call: TRBJ1-5; d_call: -; clone_size: -
cdr3_nt: TGTGCCAGCAGCTTAGATGGGCAGGGGGCTTTGTCACCCCTCCACTTT; cdr3_aa: CASSLDGQGALSPLHF; v_call: TRBV11-2; j_call: TRBJ1-6; d_call: TRBD1; clone_size: -
cdr3_nt: TGTGCCAGCAGCTCGACGGGAGACCCAAACACCGGGGAGCTGTTTTTT; cdr3_aa: CASSSTGDPNTGELFF; v_call: TRBV7-7; j_call: TRBJ2-2; d_call: -; clone_size: -
cdr3_nt: TGCAGTGCCCACAGGGGCGAGCAGTACTTC; cdr3_aa: CSAHRGEQYF; v_call: TRBV20-1; j_call: TRBJ2-7; d_call: TRBD1; clone_size: -
cdr3_nt: TGTGCCAGCAGCCACGACAGTCGGTGGGACACTGAAGCTTTCTTT; cdr3_aa: CASSHDSRWDTEAFF; v_call: TRBV14; j_call: TRBJ1-1; d_call: -; clone_size: -
cdr3_nt: TGTGCCAGCAGCTCTAGCGGGATAAGGAGCACCGGGGAGCTGTTTTTT; cdr3_aa: CASSSSGIRSTGELFF; v_call: TRBV7-3; j_call: TRBJ2-2; d_call: TRBD2; clone_size: few
cdr3_nt: TGTGCCAGCAGCTTGGGACTAGCCAATTACGAGCAGTACTTC; cdr3_aa: CASSLGLANYEQYF; v_call: TRBV5-5; j_call: TRBJ2-7; d_call: TRBD2; clone_size: -
cdr3_nt: TGTGCCAGCAGTACTACATCCACTCGCTACAATGAGCAGTTCTTC; cdr3_aa: CASSTTSTRYNEQFF; v_call: TRBV28; j_call: TRBJ2-1; d_call: -; clone_size: -